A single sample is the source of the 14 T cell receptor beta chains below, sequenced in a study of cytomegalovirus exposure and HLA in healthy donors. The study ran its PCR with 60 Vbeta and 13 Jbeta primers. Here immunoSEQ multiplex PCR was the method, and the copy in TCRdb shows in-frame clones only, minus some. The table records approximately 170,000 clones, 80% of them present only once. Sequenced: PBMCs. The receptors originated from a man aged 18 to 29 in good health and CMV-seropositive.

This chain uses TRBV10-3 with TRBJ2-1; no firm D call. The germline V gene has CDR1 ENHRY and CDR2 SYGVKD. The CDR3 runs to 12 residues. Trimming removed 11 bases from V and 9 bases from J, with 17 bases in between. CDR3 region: CAATPGEPEQFF. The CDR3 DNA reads TGTGCCGCCACCCCAGGCGAACCTGAGCAGTTCTTC.

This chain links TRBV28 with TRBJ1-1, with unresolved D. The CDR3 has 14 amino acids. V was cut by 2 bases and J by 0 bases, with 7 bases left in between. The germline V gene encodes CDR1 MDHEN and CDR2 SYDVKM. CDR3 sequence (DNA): TGTGCCAGCAGTTTAGGAGGCATGAACACTGAAGCTTTCTTT. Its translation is CASSLGGMNTEAFF.

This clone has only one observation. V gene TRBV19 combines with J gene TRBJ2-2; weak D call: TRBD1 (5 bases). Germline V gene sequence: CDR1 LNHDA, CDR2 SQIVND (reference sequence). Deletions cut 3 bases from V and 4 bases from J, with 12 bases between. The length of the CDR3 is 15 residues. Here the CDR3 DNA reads TGTGCCAGTAGTATTACAGGTTCCCTCACCGGGGAGCTGTTTTTT. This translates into CASSITGSLTGELFF.

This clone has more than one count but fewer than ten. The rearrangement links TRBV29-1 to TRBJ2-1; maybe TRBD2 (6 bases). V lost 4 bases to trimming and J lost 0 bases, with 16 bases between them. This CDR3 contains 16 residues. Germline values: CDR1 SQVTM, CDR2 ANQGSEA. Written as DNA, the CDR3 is TGCAGCGTTGGTGGGAGCGGGTCCAGCTCCTACAATGAGCAGTTCTTC. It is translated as CSVGGSGSSSYNEQFF.

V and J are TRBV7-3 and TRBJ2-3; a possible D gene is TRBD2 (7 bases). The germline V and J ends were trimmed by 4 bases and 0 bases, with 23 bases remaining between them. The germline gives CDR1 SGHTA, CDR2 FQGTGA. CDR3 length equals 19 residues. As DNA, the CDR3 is TGTGCCAGCAGCTCCCCGAGGAGTGGGGGGGCCCCTAGCACAGATACGCAGTATTTT. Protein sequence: CASSSPRSGGAPSTDTQYF.

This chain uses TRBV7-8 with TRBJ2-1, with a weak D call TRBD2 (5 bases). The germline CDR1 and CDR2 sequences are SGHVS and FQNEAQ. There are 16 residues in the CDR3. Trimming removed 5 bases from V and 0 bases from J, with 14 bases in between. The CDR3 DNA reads TGTGCCAGCAGCCCGCCTGAGGGCCGCTCCTACAATGAGCAGTTCTTC. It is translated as CASSPPEGRSYNEQFF.

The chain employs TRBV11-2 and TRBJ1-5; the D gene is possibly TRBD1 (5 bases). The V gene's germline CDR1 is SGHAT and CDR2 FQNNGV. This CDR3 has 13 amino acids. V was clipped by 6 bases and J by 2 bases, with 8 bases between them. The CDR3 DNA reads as TGTGCCAGCAGTGACAGCGGCAATCAGCCCCAGCATTTT. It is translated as CASSDSGNQPQHF.

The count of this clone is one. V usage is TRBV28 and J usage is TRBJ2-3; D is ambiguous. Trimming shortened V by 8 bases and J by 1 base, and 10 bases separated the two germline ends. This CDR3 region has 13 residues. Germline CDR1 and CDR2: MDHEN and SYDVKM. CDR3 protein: CASAQVRTDTQYF. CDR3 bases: TGTGCCAGCGCCCAGGTACGCACAGATACGCAGTATTTT.

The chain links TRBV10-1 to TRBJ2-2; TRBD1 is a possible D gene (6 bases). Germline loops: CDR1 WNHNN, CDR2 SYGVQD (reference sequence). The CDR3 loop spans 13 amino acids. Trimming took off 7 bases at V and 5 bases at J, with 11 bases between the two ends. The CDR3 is CASTTGLTGELFF. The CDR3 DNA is TGCGCCAGCACTACAGGGTTGACCGGGGAGCTGTTTTTT.

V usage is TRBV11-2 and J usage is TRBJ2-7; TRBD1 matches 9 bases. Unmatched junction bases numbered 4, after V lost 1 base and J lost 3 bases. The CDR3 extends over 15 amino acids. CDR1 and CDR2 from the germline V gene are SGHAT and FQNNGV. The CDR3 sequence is CASSLGGTGFYEQYF. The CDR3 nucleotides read TGTGCCAGCAGCTTAGGGGGGACAGGGTTCTACGAGCAGTACTTC. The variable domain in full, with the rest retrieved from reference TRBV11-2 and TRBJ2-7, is EAGVAQSPRYKIIEKRQSVAFWCNPISGHATLYWYQQILGQGPKLLIQFQNNGVVDDSQLPKDRFSAERLKGVDSTLKIQPAKLEDSAVYLCASSLGGTGFYEQYFGPGTRLTVT.

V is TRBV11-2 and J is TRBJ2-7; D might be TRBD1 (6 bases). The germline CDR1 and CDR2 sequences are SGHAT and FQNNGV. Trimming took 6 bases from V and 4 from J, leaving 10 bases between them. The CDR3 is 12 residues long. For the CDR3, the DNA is TGTGCCAGCAGTTCTACAGGGTACGAGCAGTACTTC. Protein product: CASSSTGYEQYF.

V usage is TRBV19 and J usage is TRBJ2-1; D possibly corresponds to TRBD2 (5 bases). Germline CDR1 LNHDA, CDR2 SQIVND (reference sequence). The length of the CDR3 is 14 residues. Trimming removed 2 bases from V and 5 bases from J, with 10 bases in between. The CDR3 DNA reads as TGTGCCAGTAGTATACGGGAAACGAACAATGAGCAGTTCTTC. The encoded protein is CASSIRETNNEQFF.

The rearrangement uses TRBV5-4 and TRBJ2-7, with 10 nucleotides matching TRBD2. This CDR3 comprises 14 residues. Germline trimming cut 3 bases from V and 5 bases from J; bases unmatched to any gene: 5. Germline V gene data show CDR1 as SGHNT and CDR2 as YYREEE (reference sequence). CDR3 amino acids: CASSSSGSPDEQYF. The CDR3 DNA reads TGTGCCAGCAGCTCTAGCGGGAGCCCGGACGAGCAGTACTTC.

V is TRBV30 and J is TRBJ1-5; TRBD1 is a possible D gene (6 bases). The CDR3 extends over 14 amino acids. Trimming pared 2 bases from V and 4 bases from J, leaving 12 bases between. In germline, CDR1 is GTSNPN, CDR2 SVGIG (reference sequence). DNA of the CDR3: TGTGCCTGGAGTCACCGCCAGGGGAATCAGCCCCAGCATTTT. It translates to CAWSHRQGNQPQHF.